Presented here are 27 T cell receptor beta chains from one specimen sequenced in a study of blood T cell repertoires in COVID-19. Measured with immunoSEQ multiplex PCR; TCRdb has only the in-frame clones, and not every one. The table lists around 250,000 clones, 85% to 90% of them singletons, with 1.6% in the top ten. Sequencing used PBMCs or T cells enriched from blood (not recorded which). These receptors came from a woman aged 45-60 years who had recovered from COVID-19.

The V gene is TRBV6-1, the J gene TRBJ2-3; D perhaps matches TRBD2 (6 bases). Germline V gene lookup returns CDR1 MNHNS and CDR2 SASEGT. The CDR3 loop spans 15 amino acids. Trimming removed 1 base from V and 4 bases from J, with 12 bases in between. In DNA form, the CDR3 reads TGTGCCAGCAGTGAAGGGAGGGTTTACGCAGATACGCAGTATTTT. Its protein is CASSEGRVYADTQYF.

The CDR3 DNA reads as TGTGCCTGGGGAAGGAGGACGCCGAACACCGGGGAGCTGTTTTTT. It codes for CAWGRRTPNTGELFF. The chain links TRBV30 to TRBJ2-2, with D maybe TRBD2 (5 bases). Trimming shortened V by 5 bases and J by 0 bases, and 13 bases separated the two germline ends. The CDR3 covers 15 residues. CDR1 and CDR2 from the germline V gene are GTSNPN and SVGIG (reference sequence).

The gene calls are TRBV29-1 and TRBJ1-1; D uncertain. Germline V CDR1 and CDR2: SQVTM, ANQGSEA. This CDR3 is built from 12 residues. V lost 4 bases, J lost 1 base, and 7 bases lay in between. The CDR3 spells CSVGWRNTEAFF. CDR3 sequence (DNA): TGCAGCGTTGGTTGGAGGAACACTGAAGCTTTCTTT.

This chain uses TRBV18 with TRBJ2-3; 7 nucleotides match TRBD2. CDR1 and CDR2 from the germline V gene are KGHSH and LQKENI. With V trimmed by 2 bases and J by 5 bases, 10 bases remained unmatched. This CDR3 is built from 16 residues. The CDR3 reads CASSPTRRENIDTQYF. The DNA of the CDR3 is TGTGCCAGCTCACCAACCCGGCGGGAGAATATAGATACGCAGTATTTT.

The chain has TRBV12-1 and TRBJ2-7; the table assigns TRBD1, which was not confirmed against the DNA. TRBV12-1 is noted as a pseudogene. This CDR3 is built from 16 residues. The CDR3 DNA sequence: TGTGCCAGCAGCTTCGAAAGGGACAGCTACCTCTACGAGCAGTACTTC. This sequence encodes CASSFERDSYLYEQYF.

The chain carries TRBV7-2 and TRBJ2-5, with D possibly matching TRBD2 (5 bases). CDR1 SGHTA and CDR2 FQGNSA come from the germline V gene. The CDR3 has 14 amino acids. Between the trimmed V and J ends, which lost 1 base and 2 bases, there was a span of 8 bases. CDR3 amino acids: CASSLGRAQETQYF. CDR3 sequence (DNA): TGTGCCAGCAGCTTAGGGCGGGCACAAGAGACCCAGTACTTC.

The chain joins TRBV19 to TRBJ1-2, with 7 positions matching TRBD1. V lost 9 bases and J lost 6; bases outside the gene matches: 10. Germline CDR1 LNHDA, CDR2 SQIVND (reference sequence). The CDR3 extends over 13 amino acids. DNA of the CDR3: TGTGCCAGCCGACAGGGCTCTCTCAATGGCTACACCTTC. Translation: CASRQGSLNGYTF.

The chain recombines TRBV9 with TRBJ2-4; a possible D gene is TRBD1 (6 bases). Germline CDR1 and CDR2: SGDLS and YYNGEE. Trimming shortened V by 2 bases and J by 0 bases, and 12 bases separated the two germline ends. This CDR3 is built from 16 residues. CDR3 coding DNA: TGTGCCAGCAGCGTCGAGGACAGTCTAGCCAAAAACATTCAGTACTTC. It is translated as CASSVEDSLAKNIQYF.

The chain is built from TRBV5-4 and TRBJ2-3; no reliable D call. Trimming pared 0 bases from V and 3 bases from J, leaving 17 bases between. The CDR3 sequence is 17 residues long. Germline V gene data show CDR1 as SGHNT and CDR2 as YYREEE (reference sequence). The CDR3 bases are TGTGCCAGCAGCTTGGGAGGTCCTACCCCGAGGACAGATACGCAGTATTTT. As protein: CASSLGGPTPRTDTQYF.

This clone was observed many times. This sequence joins TRBV28 and TRBJ1-2; perhaps TRBD1 as D (5 bases). Germline V gene lookup returns CDR1 MDHEN and CDR2 SYDVKM. The CDR3 extends over 12 amino acids. V gave up 6 bases and J gave up 7 bases, with 12 bases separating them. This CDR3 reads CASSSGFRGYTF. CDR3 sequence (DNA): TGTGCCAGCAGCTCAGGGTTTCGTGGCTACACCTTC.

The rearrangement links TRBV5-1 to TRBJ2-6; 7 nucleotides match TRBD1. CDR1 and CDR2 (germline): SGHRS, YFSETQ. The CDR3 consists of 17 residues. The trim removed 4 bases at V and 0 bases at J, leaving 7 bases unmatched. This CDR3 reads CASSLMGQNSGANVLTF. The CDR3 nucleotides read TGCGCCAGCAGCCTCATGGGACAGAACTCTGGGGCCAACGTCCTGACTTTC.

A note on this clone: The sample has other DNA sequences that encode this CDR3 too. The J gene is TRBJ1-1, the V gene TRBV28; no clear D. V lost 2 bases and J lost 0, with 4 bases in between. The CDR3 length is 13 residues. Germline loops: CDR1 MDHEN, CDR2 SYDVKM. The CDR3 region is CASSLQMNTEAFF. The CDR3 coding sequence is TGTGCCAGCAGTTTACAAATGAACACTGAAGCTTTCTTT.

The chain employs TRBV27 and TRBJ1-2; tentative D call: TRBD1 (5 bases). Trimming pared 3 bases from V and 5 bases from J, leaving 13 bases between. From germline, CDR1 is MNHEY and CDR2 SMNVEV (reference sequence). The CDR3 covers 14 residues. CDR3 nucleotide sequence: TGTGCCAGCAGTTTGGCAGGGTCTCGGTATGGCTACACCTTC. This encodes CASSLAGSRYGYTF.

The chain combines TRBV30 with TRBJ1-6; D gene ambiguous. Trimming left V 0 bases short and J 5 bases short, with 17 bases between. The CDR3 extends over 17 amino acids. Germline lookup yields CDR1 GTSNPN and CDR2 SVGIG (reference sequence). The CDR3 sequence is CAWSVPSWAGNNSPLHF. DNA for the CDR3: TGTGCCTGGAGTGTCCCCTCATGGGCGGGTAATAATTCACCCCTCCACTTT.

The chain uses TRBV4-3 and TRBJ1-1; a possible D gene is TRBD1 (6 bases). With 1 base removed from V and 0 bases from J, the gap between germline ends came to 12 bases. The V gene's germline CDR1 is LGHNA and CDR2 YSLEER. The CDR3 has 16 amino acids. The CDR3 region is CASSQAQGNVNTEAFF. The DNA of the CDR3 is TGCGCCAGCAGCCAAGCACAGGGAAACGTGAACACTGAAGCTTTCTTT.

The chain employs TRBV2 and TRBJ2-7, with 7 bases that match TRBD2. Germline lookup yields CDR1 SNHLY and CDR2 FYNNEI. The CDR3 consists of 12 residues. Trimming at V came to 8 bases and at J to 7 bases, leaving 8 bases not matched to a gene. CDR3 in DNA: TGTGCCAGCCGCCAAGCGGGACGAGAGCAGTACTTC. Translated, it gives CASRQAGREQYF.

On this clone itself: Other DNA sequences from this sample encode an identical CDR3 as well. This sequence joins TRBV15 and TRBJ1-4; no definite D call. CDR1 is LNHNV, CDR2 YYDKDF, per germline (reference sequence). There are 13 residues in the CDR3. V was clipped by 1 base and J by 5 bases, with 5 bases between them. This CDR3 reads CATSRGLNEKLFF. DNA of the CDR3: TGTGCCACCAGCAGAGGGCTGAATGAAAAACTGTTTTTT.

The chain employs TRBV4-1 and TRBJ1-5, with D unresolved. CDR1 is MGHRA, CDR2 YSYEKL, per germline. The length of the CDR3 is 14 residues. V was pared by 4 bases and J by 5 bases, with 12 bases between. The CDR3 bases are TGCGCCAGCAGCCCTTTGCTCGGGGATCAGCCCCAGCATTTT. Its protein product is CASSPLLGDQPQHF.

The rearrangement links TRBV9 to TRBJ2-3; D is unresolved. V was cut by 0 bases and J by 6 bases, with 14 bases left in between. The CDR3 runs to 15 residues. From germline, CDR1 is SGDLS and CDR2 YYNGEE. The CDR3 bases are TGTGCCAGCAGCGTAGGACAAGTTGTCTCGGATACGCAGTATTTT. Translated: CASSVGQVVSDTQYF.

For the CDR3, the DNA is TGTGCCAGCAGTGATTGGGTAGCGGCTGAAGCTTTCTTT. This encodes CASSDWVAAEAFF. V gene TRBV25-1 combines with J gene TRBJ1-1; the D is unclear. The length of the CDR3 is 13 residues. Trimming cost V 3 bases and J 6 bases, with 11 bases left between them. From germline, CDR1 is MGHDK and CDR2 SYGVNS.

The gene calls are TRBV15 and TRBJ2-3, with D unresolved. The CDR3 runs to 16 residues. The V gene's germline CDR1 is LNHNV and CDR2 YYDKDF (reference sequence). Deletions cut 5 bases from V and 0 bases from J, with 15 bases between. CDR3 loop: CATSPSPGTSTDTQYF. CDR3 nucleotides: TGTGCCACCAGCCCATCTCCCGGTACTAGCACAGATACGCAGTATTTT.

This clone is a singleton in its sample. The chain carries TRBV28 and TRBJ2-3; maybe TRBD2 (6 bases). Trimming took off 3 bases at V and 4 bases at J, with 11 bases between the two ends. The CDR3 is made up of 14 amino acids. Germline loops: CDR1 MDHEN, CDR2 SYDVKM. CDR3 sequence: CASSFEKRADTQYF. CDR3 coding DNA: TGTGCCAGCAGTTTTGAAAAGCGGGCAGATACGCAGTATTTT.

There are a few counts of this clone. The rearrangement uses TRBV6-4 and TRBJ1-1, with D unresolved. The V and J ends lost 6 bases and 1 base respectively, with 9 bases between them. This CDR3 has 13 amino acids. Germline V gene sequence: CDR1 MRHNA, CDR2 SNTAGT. The CDR3 loop is CASRREPNTEAFF. The CDR3 DNA reads TGTGCCAGCAGACGGGAGCCGAACACTGAAGCTTTCTTT.

The chain has TRBV5-1 and TRBJ2-5; 9 bases match TRBD2. Looked up from germline, CDR1 is SGHRS and CDR2 is YFSETQ. The CDR3 is 15 amino acids. The ends lost 1 base at V and 5 bases at J; junction bases unmatched: 6. CDR3 amino acids: CASSLPSGTGETQYF. CDR3 nucleotide sequence: TGCGCCAGCAGCTTGCCTAGCGGGACTGGGGAGACCCAGTACTTC.

This clone was seen only a few times. The rearrangement uses TRBV3-1 (or the pseudogene TRBV3-2) and TRBJ2-1, with 10 bases aligning to TRBD2. V lost 3 bases to trimming and J lost 7 bases; unmatched junction nucleotides: 3. The CDR3 has 14 residues. The germline CDR1 and CDR2 sequences are LGHDT and YNNKEL (reference sequence). CDR3 bases: TGTGCCAGCAGCCATTGGACTAGCGGAAATGAGCAGTTCTTC. Its protein is CASSHWTSGNEQFF.

The chain uses TRBV27 and TRBJ1-5; D remains unclear. Germline V CDR1 and CDR2: MNHEY, SMNVEV (reference sequence). The CDR3 spans 13 residues. V was cut by 5 bases and J by 7 bases, with 12 bases left in between. CDR3 in amino acids: CASSRDARQPQHF. The CDR3 DNA sequence: TGTGCCAGCAGTCGGGATGCCAGGCAGCCCCAGCATTTT.

This chain uses TRBV2 with TRBJ2-3, with 15 nucleotides matching TRBD2. The CDR3 is 16 residues long. Germline V gene sequence: CDR1 SNHLY, CDR2 FYNNEI. Trimming removed 8 bases from V and 4 bases from J; junction bases left unmatched: 7. The CDR3 loop reads CASCTGLAGGPDTQYF. The CDR3 nucleotides read TGTGCCAGCTGTACGGGACTAGCGGGAGGTCCAGATACGCAGTATTTT.